This TCR beta chain was recorded in a study of blood T cells in healthy people across ages. Whole-study findings and limits: TCR beta diversity per million T cells fell roughly linearly with age. TCR beta diversity was tightly associated with the proportion of naive T cells.

Points on this clonotype: The antigen is not known.

Combining a sample-barcoded 5' primer with a J-beta primer mix, a second PCR ran for roughly 6 to 12 cycles. TCRdb itself ran the 5' RACE reads through MiXCR, one entry per CDR3 protein. This table holds 850,000 to 1,100,000 distinct CDR3 sequences, more than 30% found once. The authors drew about 9.5 milliliters of peripheral blood from each donor. The sample consisted of blood. The clonotype was recovered from a man aged 18-30 years in good health.

The CDR3 protein is CASSPGTSVREQYF. The CDR3 DNA sequence: TGTGCCAGCAGTCCGGGAACTAGCGTCCGGGAGCAGTACTTC. This chain uses TRBV28 with TRBJ2-7; 7 bases agree with TRBD2. This CDR3 is 14 amino acids long. Per the germline V gene, CDR1 is MDHEN and CDR2 is SYDVKM. With 5 bases clipped from V and 7 bases from J, the junction kept 11 bases outside the gene matches.